A selection of T cell receptor beta chains follows, all from one sample in a study of cytomegalovirus exposure and HLA in healthy donors. TCRdb keeps only in-frame clones here, not all; method: immunoSEQ multiplex PCR. The sample has roughly 300,000 clones; 87% are singletons. Source material: PBMCs. These TCRs come from a woman in her twenties or thirties in good health and CMV-seropositive. Both conserved end residues are part of each CDR3. The D gene is left open where the match is weak. Clone size is given for some rows only: seen once, a few or many times, or a class if the clone is expanded.

V	size	J	D	CDR3	DNA
TRBV5-4	-	TRBJ1-1	-	CASSLDWGPEAFF	TGTGCCAGCAGCTTGGATTGGGGCCCTGAAGCTTTCTTT
TRBV6-5	-	TRBJ1-1	-	CASSYLSSDRNTEAFF	TGTGCCAGCAGTTACCTATCCTCCGACAGGAACACTGAAGCTTTCTTT
TRBV15	-	TRBJ2-3	-	CATDKGGSTDTQYF	TGTGCCACCGACAAGGGGGGTAGCACAGATACGCAGTATTTT
TRBV27	-	TRBJ1-1	-	CASSQHLTGVLMNTEAFF	TGTGCCAGCAGTCAACACCTGACAGGCGTTCTTATGAACACTGAAGCTTTCTTT
TRBV2	-	TRBJ2-1	-	CASSDRVQFF	TGTGCCAGCAGTGACAGAGTGCAGTTCTTC
TRBV15	-	TRBJ1-2	TRBD1	CATSRGQVPYGYTF	TGTGCCACCAGCAGGGGACAGGTCCCCTATGGCTACACCTTC
TRBV28	-	TRBJ1-5	-	CASSLNSPRGQPQHF	TGTGCCAGCAGTTTAAACAGCCCCAGGGGTCAGCCCCAGCATTTT
TRBV7-2	once	TRBJ1-5	-	CASSLAFQNQPQHF	TGTGCCAGCAGCTTAGCCTTCCAGAATCAGCCCCAGCATTTT
TRBV5-6	once	TRBJ1-2	-	CASSLWEALYGYTF	TGTGCCAGCAGCTTATGGGAGGCGCTCTATGGCTACACCTTC
TRBV4-3	-	TRBJ1-6	-	CASSQGFVRGNFDNSPLHF	TGCGCCAGCAGCCAAGGATTTGTCAGGGGCAACTTTGATAATTCACCCCTCCACTTT
TRBV5-6	-	TRBJ1-2	-	CASSSGRNYGYTF	TGTGCCAGCAGCTCTGGGAGAAACTATGGCTACACCTTC
TRBV9	-	TRBJ2-7	TRBD2	CASSASSGGGYEQYF	TGTGCCAGCAGCGCATCTAGCGGGGGAGGCTACGAGCAGTACTTC
TRBV30	-	TRBJ2-1	TRBD2	CAWNRLAGSAGNEQFF	TGTGCCTGGAACCGGCTAGCGGGGTCGGCGGGCAATGAGCAGTTCTTC
TRBV28	-	TRBJ1-1	-	CASTSTSGEAFF	TGTGCCAGCACCAGTACCTCAGGGGAAGCTTTCTTT
TRBV7-3	once	TRBJ2-5	TRBD2	CASSLAGGQETQYF	TGTGCCAGCAGCTTAGCGGGGGGGCAAGAGACCCAGTACTTC
TRBV28	-	TRBJ1-1	TRBD1	CASTPALQGAEAFF	TGTGCCAGCACCCCGGCTTTACAGGGGGCTGAAGCTTTCTTT
TRBV5-4	-	TRBJ2-5	TRBD1	CASSQTGTETQYF	TGTGCCAGCAGCCAGACAGGGACAGAGACCCAGTACTTC
TRBV6-1	-	TRBJ2-7	TRBD2	CASSEAGRGGLASYEQYF	TGTGCCAGCAGTGAAGCGGGGCGTGGGGGACTAGCCTCCTACGAGCAGTACTTC
TRBV5-4	-	TRBJ1-2	-	CASSVGGGIGYGYTF	TGTGCCAGCAGCGTTGGCGGGGGAATAGGCTATGGCTACACCTTC
TRBV28	few	TRBJ1-1	-	CASSIPDGNTEAFF	TGTGCCAGCAGCATCCCTGATGGGAACACTGAAGCTTTCTTT
TRBV9	once	TRBJ1-2	-	CASSVGDGYGYTF	TGTGCCAGCAGCGTAGGCGACGGCTATGGCTACACCTTC
TRBV6-4	-	TRBJ1-2	-	CASSGQSYGYTF	TGTGCCAGCAGTGGGCAGAGTTATGGCTACACCTTC
TRBV28	once	TRBJ1-1	-	CASSLWDLSTEAFF	TGTGCCAGCAGTTTATGGGATTTGAGCACTGAAGCTTTCTTT
TRBV5-1	-	TRBJ1-3	TRBD1	CASSLGQGNSGNTIYF	TGCGCCAGCAGCTTGGGACAGGGGAACTCTGGAAACACCATATATTTT
TRBV4-3	-	TRBJ2-7	-	CASSQELGTYEQYF	TGCGCCAGCAGCCAAGAGCTAGGGACCTACGAGCAGTACTTC
TRBV11-2	few	TRBJ2-1	TRBD2	CASSPGGRVSYNEQFF	TGTGCCAGCAGCCCCGGAGGGAGGGTTTCCTACAATGAGCAGTTCTTC
TRBV7-9	-	TRBJ2-7	TRBD2	CASSTGLAGRDYEQYF	TGTGCCAGCAGCACTGGACTAGCGGGACGGGACTACGAGCAGTACTTC
TRBV27	-	TRBJ2-7	-	CASSFFAGETYEQYF	TGTGCCAGCAGTTTTTTTGCTGGAGAGACCTACGAGCAGTACTTC
TRBV7-9	-	TRBJ2-1	TRBD2	CASSPFSGLAVGGMQFF	TGTGCCAGCAGCCCCTTCTCGGGACTAGCGGTAGGTGGGATGCAGTTCTTC
TRBV4-2	-	TRBJ1-2	-	CASSQDGAGWDGYTF	TGTGCCAGCAGCCAAGATGGGGCAGGGTGGGATGGCTACACCTTC